The 25 T cell receptor beta chains reported below all come from one sample, sequenced in a study of tissue T cells after allogeneic stem cell transplantation. Sequencing used immunoSEQ multiplex PCR; TCRdb keeps in-frame clones, though not all of them. Of roughly 2,400 clones listed, approximately 64% are singletons. Source material: gut tissue. The receptor set was obtained from a female BALB/c mouse in good health. This strain's MHC haplotype is H2-d.

For this clone: Here the gene names and germline are mouse. The read terminates 1 residue ahead of where the CDR3 ends, so the germline J gene completes it. The rearrangement links TRBV1 to TRBJ1-6, with 9 bases matching TRBD1. TRBJ1-6 has ORF status, its function being uncertain. The germline V gene has CDR1 NSQYPW and CDR2 LRSPGD (reference sequence). J gave up 3 bases and V 5 bases, and 2 bases lay outside the gene matches. This CDR3 is 15 amino acids long. CDR3 loop: CTCSPGQGYNSPLYF. Incomplete CDR3 DNA: TGCACCTGCAGTCCGGGACAGGGCTATAATTCGCCCCTCTAC.

A remark on this clone: Gene names are the mouse ones. The CDR3 end lies 1 residue beyond the end of the read and is filled in from the germline J gene. The chain links TRBV1 to TRBJ1-4; D gene unclear. The CDR3 contains 13 residues. The V end lost 4 bases, the J end lost 3 bases, and 6 bases lay between the germline ends. CDR1 is NSQYPW and CDR2 is LRSPGD in the germline V gene (reference sequence). The part of the CDR3 DNA that was read is TGCACCTGCAGTGACAATGCCAACGAAAGATTATTT. Translation: CTCSDNANERLF. The complete CDR3 sequence is CTCSDNANERLFF. The whole variable domain, filled in from reference TRBV1 and TRBJ1-4, reads VTLLEQNPRWRLVPRGQAVNLRCILKNSQYPWMSWYQQDLQKQLQWLFTLRSPGDKEVKSLPGADYLATRVTDTELRLQVANMSQGRTLYCTCSDNANERLFFGHGTKLSVL.

This clone was seen once. The gene names given are mouse names. The DNA ends 1 residue before the CDR3 does, and the rest of the CDR3 is filled in from the germline J gene. This rearrangement joins TRBV13-2 to TRBJ2-4; TRBD2 aligns across 11 bases. The CDR3 has 16 amino acids. The junction had 2 bases not matched to a gene; V was cut back by 2 bases and J by 0 bases. Looked up from germline, CDR1 is NNHNN and CDR2 is SYGAGS (reference sequence). The CDR3 loop is CASGDRTGGSQNTLYF. The CDR3 DNA, read in part, is TGTGCCAGCGGTGACAGGACTGGGGGGAGTCAAAACACCTTGTAC.

This clone was seen a few times. The gene names given are mouse names. Read sequence stops 1 residue before the CDR3 end, and the germline J gene provides the missing end. This chain joins TRBV19 and TRBJ1-4, with 8 bases identical to TRBD1. This CDR3 contains 15 residues. The germline gives CDR1 FNHDT, CDR2 SITEND (reference sequence). V was clipped by 3 bases and J by 4 bases; unmatched bases: 5. The CDR3 sequence: CASSRGRGHNERLFF. The covered CDR3 bases are TGTGCCAGCAGTAGGGGCAGGGGGCACAACGAAAGATTATTT.

Notes on this clone: The genes and germline here are from mouse. The read halts 1 residue ahead of the CDR3 end, with the missing end drawn from the germline J gene. This rearrangement joins TRBV5 to TRBJ2-1; D gene uncertain. Trimming took 2 bases from V and 4 from J, leaving 0 bases between them. The CDR3 runs 11 residues. Germline CDR1 and CDR2: LGHNA and YNLKQL (reference sequence). CDR3 DNA, as far as it was read: TGTGCCAGCAGCCAATATGCTGAGCAGTTC. This sequence encodes CASSQYAEQF. Given in full, the CDR3 is CASSQYAEQFF.

With regard to this clone: Mouse germline and gene names are used. The read ends 1 residue early relative to the CDR3; the germline J gene fills the gap. The chain has TRBV19 and TRBJ1-5; 9 positions match TRBD1. Trimming cost V 4 bases and J 6 bases; bases outside gene matches: 5. The length of the CDR3 is 14 residues. CDR1 and CDR2 from the germline V gene are FNHDT and SITEND (reference sequence). This CDR3 reads CASSFTGGLQAPLF. The part of the CDR3 DNA that was read is TGTGCCAGCAGTTTCACAGGGGGCCTCCAGGCTCCGCTT.

Of note for this clone: Genes and germline come from the mouse. The read is 1 residue too short to cover the CDR3 end, so that end is filled in from the germline J gene. The rearrangement uses TRBV29 and TRBJ1-2; D perhaps matches TRBD1 (5 bases). Germline loops: CDR1 MSHET, CDR2 SYDVDS. The CDR3 contains 13 residues. Trimming pared 3 bases from V and 2 bases from J, leaving 7 bases between. CDR3 sequence: CASSLWGNSDYTF. CDR3 bases read: TGTGCTAGCAGTTTGTGGGGCAACTCCGACTACACC.

This clone turned up a few times. Gene labels here are mouse ones. The read ends 1 residue early relative to the CDR3; the germline J gene fills the gap. The rearrangement uses TRBV13-1 and TRBJ2-5, with D possibly matching TRBD1 (5 bases). There are 13 residues in the CDR3. Germline values: CDR1 NSHNY, CDR2 SYGAGN. V lost 1 base, J lost 3 bases, and 6 bases lay in between. The CDR3 sequence: CASSDNRQDTQYF. CDR3 DNA, as far as it was read: TGTGCCAGCAGTGATAACAGGCAAGACACCCAGTAC.

About this clone itself: Gene names denote mouse genes. With the read ending 1 residue before the CDR3 end, the germline J gene is used to fill in that end. The J gene is TRBJ2-1, the V gene TRBV1; D is unresolved. V lost 0 bases and J 6 bases, leaving 6 bases between the germline ends. The CDR3 is 13 residues long. Looked up from germline, CDR1 is NSQYPW and CDR2 is LRSPGD (reference sequence). CDR3 amino acids: CTCSAERAAEQFF. The DNA read from the CDR3 is TGCACCTGCAGTGCAGAAAGAGCTGCTGAGCAGTTC.

Note on this clone: Gene labels here are mouse ones. The read terminates 1 residue ahead of where the CDR3 ends, so the germline J gene completes it. The chain uses TRBV5 and TRBJ1-6; D is perhaps TRBD1 (6 bases). TRBJ1-6 is given ORF status, its function remaining uncertain. The CDR3 covers 14 residues. The germline V gene encodes CDR1 LGHNA and CDR2 YNLKQL (reference sequence). V dropped 2 bases and J dropped 5 bases, with 7 bases sitting between them. The sequenced CDR3 bases are TGTGCCAGCAGCCAAAACAGGGATAATTCGCCCCTCTAC. It encodes CASSQNRDNSPLY. The whole CDR3 is CASSQNRDNSPLYF.

This clone was recorded once. Gene names and germline refer to mouse. The read ends 1 residue before the CDR3 terminus; that terminus is restored from the germline J gene. The rearrangement joins TRBV5 to TRBJ1-4; TRBD1 agrees at 7 bases. The CDR3 sequence is 14 residues long. Trimming took 5 bases from V and 1 from J; bases not matched to a gene: 1. In germline, CDR1 is LGHNA, CDR2 YNLKQL (reference sequence). The CDR3 loop reads CASSGTDSNERLFF. The CDR3 DNA, read in part, is TGTGCCAGCAGCGGGACAGATTCCAACGAAAGATTATTT.

This clone showed up just a few times. Gene names follow the mouse nomenclature. The CDR3 end lies 1 residue beyond the end of the read and is filled in from the germline J gene. The chain uses TRBV20 and TRBJ2-7, with 11 bases fitting TRBD1. The CDR3 is 13 residues long. With V trimmed by 6 bases and J by 2 bases, 3 bases remained unmatched. The germline gives CDR1 GFQATS, CDR2 STVNSAI. CDR3 amino acids: CGARTGGAYEQYF. The part of the CDR3 DNA that was read is TGTGGTGCGCGGACAGGGGGCGCCTATGAACAGTAC.

As for this clone: Mouse gene names and germline throughout. The sequence runs out 1 residue before the end of the CDR3; the remainder is reconstructed from the germline J gene. V gene TRBV19 combines with J gene TRBJ1-4; 8 bases match TRBD1. This CDR3 region has 13 residues. The J segment lost 2 bases and the V segment lost 10 bases, leaving 4 bases of the junction unmatched. Germline values: CDR1 FNHDT, CDR2 SITEND (reference sequence). The CDR3 region is CAGQGKSNERLFF. The CDR3 DNA, read in part, is TGTGCCGGACAGGGAAAATCCAACGAAAGATTATTT.

This clone was counted only a few times. Gene names follow the mouse nomenclature. The read ends 1 residue early relative to the CDR3; the germline J gene fills the gap. The rearrangement uses TRBV5 and TRBJ2-7; no firm D call. The CDR3 consists of 14 residues. V shed 0 bases and J shed 3 bases, with 9 bases lying between them. Per the germline V gene, CDR1 is LGHNA and CDR2 is YNLKQL (reference sequence). CDR3 DNA, as far as it was read: TGTGCCAGCAGCCAAGATGAACAGAACTATGAACAGTAC. As protein: CASSQDEQNYEQY. The full CDR3 protein is CASSQDEQNYEQYF.

Concerning this clone: Each gene name is a mouse one. Read sequence stops 1 residue before the CDR3 end, and the germline J gene provides the missing end. The chain couples TRBV13-2 to TRBJ1-4; D is unresolved. The CDR3 sequence is 15 residues long. Germline CDR1 and CDR2: NNHNN and SYGAGS (reference sequence). V lost 0 bases and J 0 bases, leaving 6 bases between the germline ends. CDR3 region: CASGDAPVSNERLFF. CDR3 bases read: TGTGCCAGCGGTGATGCGCCAGTTTCCAACGAAAGATTATTT.

This clone was observed a single time. Gene names are mouse gene names. The CDR3 goes on 1 residue after the read ends, and that part is filled in from the germline J gene. The chain joins TRBV2 to TRBJ2-5; TRBD1 matches at 7 bases. CDR1 is LGHNA and CDR2 is YSYQKL in the germline V gene. V was clipped by 1 base and J by 0 bases; unmatched bases: 1. The CDR3 extends over 15 amino acids. CDR3 bases read: TGTGCCAGCAGCCAAGCCAGGGGGAACCAAGACACCCAGTAC. It codes for CASSQARGNQDTQY. Given in full, the CDR3 is CASSQARGNQDTQYF.

Concerning this clone itself: The gene names given are mouse names. The CDR3 is cut off 1 residue early in the read; its end comes from the germline J gene. This sequence joins TRBV2 and TRBJ2-7; the D gene is possibly TRBD1 (6 bases). Trimming cost V 0 bases and J 7 bases, with 10 bases left between them. The CDR3 sequence is 13 residues long. Germline CDR1 is LGHNA and CDR2 is YSYQKL. Here the CDR3 reads CASSQDGRGEQYF. Partial CDR3 DNA: TGTGCCAGCAGCCAAGATGGCAGGGGAGAACAGTAC.

This clone has only a few counts. Here the gene names and germline are mouse. The read ends 1 residue early relative to the CDR3; the germline J gene fills the gap. The chain couples TRBV12-1 to TRBJ2-7; D ambiguous. From germline, CDR1 is SGHSN and CDR2 HYEKVE. The V gene lost 4 bases and the J gene lost 3 bases, with 6 bases spanning the gap. The CDR3 spans 11 residues. The chain's CDR3 is CASSPYYEQYF. The part of the CDR3 DNA that was read is TGTGCCAGCTCCCCTTACTATGAACAGTAC.

With respect to this clone: Any gene name here is a mouse gene name. Read sequence stops 1 residue before the CDR3 end, and the germline J gene provides the missing end. This chain links TRBV31 with TRBJ2-5; D remains ambiguous. This CDR3 region has 14 residues. Germline V gene sequence: CDR1 GKSSPN, CDR2 SITVG. The V end was cut by 0 bases, the J end by 0 bases, with 7 bases between. CDR3 DNA, as far as it was read: TGTGCCTGGAGTCTACTGCCTAACCAAGACACCCAGTAC. Translation gives CAWSLLPNQDTQY. The complete CDR3 reads CAWSLLPNQDTQYF. The variable domain in full, completed from reference TRBV31 and TRBJ2-5, reads AQTIHQWPVAEIKAVGSPLSLGCTIKGKSSPNLYWYWQATGGTLQQLFYSITVGQVESVVQLNLSASRPKDDQFILSTEKLLLSHSGFYLCAWSLLPNQDTQYFGPGTRLLVL.

This clone was found a few times. Germline and genes: mouse. The CDR3 goes on 1 residue after the read ends, and that part is filled in from the germline J gene. This sequence joins TRBV13-2 and TRBJ1-3; the D is unclear. Per the germline V gene, CDR1 is NNHNN and CDR2 is SYGAGS (reference sequence). V was cut by 7 bases and J by 0 bases, with 8 bases left in between. This CDR3 spans 13 amino acids. The CDR3 loop is CASRHNSGNTLYF. CDR3 DNA, as far as it was read: TGTGCCAGCAGACACAATTCTGGAAATACGCTCTAT.

Note on this clone: The genes and germline here are from mouse. The CDR3 end is not reached by the read, which stops 1 residue before it; the germline J gene fills it in. The chain carries TRBV13-3 and TRBJ2-7; 7 bases are shared with TRBD2. The CDR3 length is 13 residues. Germline V lookup: CDR1 NNHDY, CDR2 SYVADS. The J segment lost 4 bases and the V segment lost 2 bases, leaving 3 bases of the junction unmatched. Here the CDR3 reads CASSEADWYEQYF. CDR3 DNA, as far as it was read: TGTGCCAGCAGTGAAGCGGACTGGTATGAACAGTAC.

The sample holds a few counts of this clone. Genes here carry mouse names. The read terminates 1 residue ahead of where the CDR3 ends, so the germline J gene completes it. The chain combines TRBV2 with TRBJ1-2, with D unresolved. The CDR3 is 13 amino acids. V was pared by 0 bases and J by 4 bases, with 6 bases between. Germline values: CDR1 LGHNA, CDR2 YSYQKL. The chain's CDR3 is CASSQDIASDYTF. The sequenced part of the CDR3 DNA is TGTGCCAGCAGCCAAGATATAGCCTCCGACTACACC.

For this clone: All gene names here are mouse names. The read ends 1 residue before the CDR3 terminus; that terminus is restored from the germline J gene. The chain joins TRBV1 to TRBJ1-3; D remains unclear. Germline loops: CDR1 NSQYPW, CDR2 LRSPGD (reference sequence). Trimming shortened V by 0 bases and J by 4 bases, and 10 bases separated the two germline ends. The CDR3 consists of 15 residues. The CDR3 sequence: CTCSAEGGRGNTLYF. The part of the CDR3 DNA that was read is TGCACCTGCAGTGCAGAAGGAGGGCGCGGAAATACGCTCTAT.

This clone has only a few counts. Mouse germline and gene names are used. The missing CDR3 end, 1 residue past where the read stops, is filled in from the germline J gene. The chain joins TRBV15 to TRBJ1-5; D may be TRBD1 (6 bases). Germline values: CDR1 SGHND, CDR2 FRSKSL. The CDR3 covers 16 residues. V was cut by 6 bases and J by 1 base, with 16 bases left in between. The covered CDR3 bases are TGTGCCAGCAGCTCCCTACCGGGACACAACAACCAGGCTCCGCTT. Translation gives CASSSLPGHNNQAPL. The whole CDR3 protein is CASSSLPGHNNQAPLF. Supplemented by reference TRBV15 and TRBJ1-5, the full variable domain reads DAGVTQTPRHEVAEKGQTIILKCEPVSGHNDLFWYRQTKIQGLELLSYFRSKSLMEDGGAFKDRFKAEMLNSSFSTLKIQPTEPKDSAVYLCASSSLPGHNNQAPLFGEGTRLSVL.

This clone was seen a few times. Mouse germline and gene names are used. The sequenced fragment ends 1 residue before the CDR3 boundary, so the rest is inferred from the germline J gene. This rearrangement joins TRBV5 to TRBJ2-1, with TRBD1 identical over 7 bases. The CDR3 loop spans 14 amino acids. V lost 3 bases to trimming and J lost 6 bases; unmatched junction nucleotides: 5. CDR1 is LGHNA and CDR2 is YNLKQL in the germline V gene (reference sequence). CDR3 sequence reads: CASSHDREGAEQFF. Partial CDR3 DNA: TGTGCCAGCAGCCATGACAGGGAGGGTGCTGAGCAGTTC.